One TCR beta chain is described in this entry. Germline V lookup: CDR1 SGHRS, CDR2 YFSETQ. The CDR3 is made up of 13 amino acids. The germline V and J ends were trimmed by 3 bases and 3 bases, with 9 bases remaining between them. Per the original methods: Amplified reference gene primers provided the basis for estimating nucleated cell counts. The method was immunoSEQ multiplex PCR; TCRdb's version includes in-frame clones alone and lacks a portion of them. That table gives V, J and clone size, and the DNA gave D and trimming. The sample shows more than 250,000 clones, around 87% of them seen only once. This specimen comes from a study of blood T cell repertoires in COVID-19. Study-level background: The United States, Italy and Spain provided the acute and convalescent COVID-19 samples.

Input material: peripheral blood. The sequence derives from a man in his fifties or sixties with active or convalescent COVID-19. This chain connects TRBV5-1 to TRBJ1-1, with a tentative D call TRBD1 (5 bases). The CDR3 DNA sequence: TGCGCCAGCAGCTACGACAGCTACACTGAAGCTTTCTTT. Its protein product is CASSYDSYTEAFF.